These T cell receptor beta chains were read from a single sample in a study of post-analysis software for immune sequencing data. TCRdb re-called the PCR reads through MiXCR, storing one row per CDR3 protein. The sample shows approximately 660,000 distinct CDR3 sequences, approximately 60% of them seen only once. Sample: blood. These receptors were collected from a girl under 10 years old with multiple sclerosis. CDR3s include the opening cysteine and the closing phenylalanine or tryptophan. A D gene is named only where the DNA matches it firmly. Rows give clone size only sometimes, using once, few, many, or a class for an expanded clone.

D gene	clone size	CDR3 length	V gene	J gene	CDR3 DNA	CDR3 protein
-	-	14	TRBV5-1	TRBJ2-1	TGCGCCAGTAGGGAAGGGGGGCCCCCGAATGAGCAGTTCTTC	CASREGGPPNEQFF
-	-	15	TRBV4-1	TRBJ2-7	TGCGCCAGCAGCCAAGATACCGGGGTGGAGAACGAGCAGTACTTC	CASSQDTGVENEQYF
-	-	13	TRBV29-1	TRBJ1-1	TGCAGCGTCGCAACTGGACAGAACACTGAAGCTTTCTTT	CSVATGQNTEAFF
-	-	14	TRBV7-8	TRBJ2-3	TGTGCCAGCAGCTTAAGAAGATGGGCAGATACGCAGTATTTT	CASSLRRWADTQYF
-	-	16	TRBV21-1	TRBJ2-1	TGTGCCAGCAGCAGAAACCACAACAGGGGGTGGAATGAGCAGTTCTTC	CASSRNHNRGWNEQFF
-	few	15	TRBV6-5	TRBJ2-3	TGTGCCAGCAACCCACAGGGCTTGAGCACAGATACGCAGTATTTT	CASNPQGLSTDTQYF
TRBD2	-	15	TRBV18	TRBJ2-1	TGTGCCAGCTCACCCAGACTAGCGGTTGGCGATGAGCAGTTCTTC	CASSPRLAVGDEQFF
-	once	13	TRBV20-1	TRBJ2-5	TGCAGTGCTAGATGGGGAGTTCGCGAGACCCAGTACTTC	CSARWGVRETQYF
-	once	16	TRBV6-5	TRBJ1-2	TGTGCCAGCAGTTCCCCCCGGGGGGCGACTAACTATGGCTACACCTTC	CASSSPRGATNYGYTF
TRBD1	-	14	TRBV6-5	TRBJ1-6	TGTGCCAGCAGCTTACAGGGGGTCCGCTCACCCCTCCACTTT	CASSLQGVRSPLHF
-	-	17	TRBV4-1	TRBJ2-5	TGCGCCAGCAGCCAATTAGCACTTGAAGGAAACCAAGAGACCCAGTACTTC	CASSQLALEGNQETQYF
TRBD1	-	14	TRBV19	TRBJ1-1	TGTGCCAGTGTCCCCGGGACAGGGCGAACTGAAGCTTTCTTT	CASVPGTGRTEAFF
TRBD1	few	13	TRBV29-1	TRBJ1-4	TGCAGCGTTCTCCGGACAGGGGACGAAAAACTGTTTTTT	CSVLRTGDEKLFF
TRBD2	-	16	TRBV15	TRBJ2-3	TGTGCCACCAGCAGAGATGGACGGGGGGGCGGGGATACGCAGTATTTT	CATSRDGRGGGDTQYF
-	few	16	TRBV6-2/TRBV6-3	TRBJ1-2	TGTGCCAGCAGCGCACTTGACGGAGAGGTAGACTATGGCTACACCTTC	CASSALDGEVDYGYTF
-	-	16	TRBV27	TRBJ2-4	TGTGCCAGCAGCCTCGGCCGGTACCTTCCAGGGAACATTCAGTACTTC	CASSLGRYLPGNIQYF
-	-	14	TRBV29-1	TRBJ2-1	TGCAGCCTTGGGGGTGGGGGGCCCTACAATGAGCAGTTCTTC	CSLGGGGPYNEQFF
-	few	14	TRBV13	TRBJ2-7	TGTGCCAGCAGCTTAACCGGGACTTCCTACGAGCAGTACTTC	CASSLTGTSYEQYF
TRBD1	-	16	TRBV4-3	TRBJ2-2	TGCGCCAGCAGCGACCGGGACAGGGGGCTTGAGGGGGAGCTGTTTTTT	CASSDRDRGLEGELFF
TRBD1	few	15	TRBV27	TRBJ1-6	TGTGCCAGCAGCCAGGGGGTCGCCTATAATTCACCCCTCCACTTT	CASSQGVAYNSPLHF
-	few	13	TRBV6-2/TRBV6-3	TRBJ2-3	TGTGCCAGCAGGGACCCGGCCACAGATACGCAGTATTTT	CASRDPATDTQYF
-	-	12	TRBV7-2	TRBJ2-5	TGTGCCAGCAGCTTAGCCCGAGGGGCCCAGTACTTC	CASSLARGAQYF
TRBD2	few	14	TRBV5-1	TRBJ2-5	TGCGCCAGCAGCTTGGGACGGGAGGCAGAGACCCAGTACTTC	CASSLGREAETQYF
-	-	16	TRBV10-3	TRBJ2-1	TGTGCCATCAGTGCTTATGGGGGAGGGGGTTCGGATGAGCAGTTCTTC	CAISAYGGGGSDEQFF
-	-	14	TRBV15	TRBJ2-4	TGTGCCACCAGCAGGATAGGGTACCGAGACATTCAGTACTTC	CATSRIGYRDIQYF
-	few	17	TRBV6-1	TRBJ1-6	TGTGCCAGCAGTGAAGCGGGACGGAGCTCCTATAATTCACCCCTCCACTTT	CASSEAGRSSYNSPLHF
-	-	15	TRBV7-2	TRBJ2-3	TGTGCCAGCAGTCCCTCTGGGGCTCTCTTCGATACGCAGTATTTT	CASSPSGALFDTQYF
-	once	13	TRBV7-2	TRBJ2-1	TGTGCCAGCAGCAACCCGGGGACCCCGGGGCAGTTCTTC	CASSNPGTPGQFF
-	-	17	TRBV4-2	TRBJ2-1	TGTGCCAGCAGCGCGGCCCCCCACCTACGACGGGGCGATGAGCAGTTCTTC	CASSAAPHLRRGDEQFF
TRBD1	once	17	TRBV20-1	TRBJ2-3	TGCAGTGCCTCCCCCCTGATGACAGGGCCGTCGGAAGATACGCAGTATTTT	CSASPLMTGPSEDTQYF
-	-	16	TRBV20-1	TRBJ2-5	TGCAGTGCTCCCCCGTGGGGGGAAAGGAGAAAAGAGACCCAGTACTTC	CSAPPWGERRKETQYF